Below are 9 T cell receptor beta chains sequenced from a single sample in a study of shared T cell receptors in the human thymus. Sequenced by immunoSEQ multiplex PCR; TCRdb stores in-frame clones only, minus some. The sample lists approximately 730,000 clones; 70% to 90% were seen once. Separately, the same data were catalogued under a study of human thymus T cells.

The sample taken for sequencing was thymocytes. These receptors were obtained from a girl in the first two years of life with a congenital heart defect.

The CDR3 region is CASSIEVRVVGGKGMHHPDTQYF. CDR3 nucleotide sequence: TGTGCCAGTAGTATAGAAGTGCGGGTGGTCGGTGGGAAGGGTATGCATCACCCAGATACGCAGTATTTT. The rearrangement joins TRBV19 to TRBJ2-3; D possibly corresponds to TRBD2 (5 bases). V lost 0 bases and J 4 bases, leaving 35 bases between the germline ends. Germline V CDR1 and CDR2: LNHDA, SQIVND (reference sequence). The CDR3 covers 23 residues.

The chain links TRBV5-1 to TRBJ2-1; tentatively, D is TRBD2 (6 bases). Germline V CDR1 and CDR2: SGHRS, YFSETQ. The length of the CDR3 is 16 residues. V lost 0 bases, J lost 0 bases, and 10 bases lay in between. The CDR3 DNA follows: TGCGCCAGCAGCTTGGGGCCCGGGAGCTCCTACAATGAGCAGTTCTTC. Its translation is CASSLGPGSSYNEQFF.

The V and J genes are TRBV4-3 and TRBJ1-2; tentatively, D is TRBD1 (5 bases). Per the germline V gene, CDR1 is LGHNA and CDR2 is YSLEER. The ends were cut back, 2 bases at V and 4 bases at J, with 23 bases in the middle. This CDR3 has 18 residues. As DNA, the CDR3 is TGCGCCAGCAGCCAAAATGACAGTCCCTACTGGGGATCCTATGGCTACACCTTC. It encodes CASSQNDSPYWGSYGYTF.

V is TRBV5-1 and J is TRBJ1-1, with TRBD1 identical over 9 bases. This CDR3 contains 15 residues. The germline V gene has CDR1 SGHRS and CDR2 YFSETQ. The V and J ends lost 4 bases and 2 bases, in that order; junction bases with no gene match: 6. CDR3 sequence reads: CASSTRGQGNTEAFF. The CDR3 region has the DNA TGCGCCAGCAGCACCCGGGGACAGGGCAACACTGAAGCTTTCTTT.

The chain joins TRBV28 to TRBJ1-2; the D gene is possibly TRBD1 (5 bases). Trimming pared 2 bases from V and 6 bases from J, leaving 16 bases between. The CDR3 has 15 amino acids. Per the germline V gene, CDR1 is MDHEN and CDR2 is SYDVKM. The CDR3 region has the DNA TGTGCCAGCAGTTTAAACGGAACTAAAGGGGATGGCTACACCTTC. Its protein product is CASSLNGTKGDGYTF.

This clone has only a few counts. This chain joins TRBV6-1 and TRBJ2-7; 11 nucleotides match TRBD2. Trimming cost V 3 bases and J 6 bases; bases outside gene matches: 22. Germline values: CDR1 MNHNS, CDR2 SASEGT. CDR3 length equals 20 residues. The DNA for the CDR3 is TGTGCCAGCAGTGAGAGGAGGCGGACTAGCGGGTTTGAGTTTGATGGCGAGCAGTACTTC. Protein: CASSERRRTSGFEFDGEQYF.

This clone has a single count. This rearrangement joins TRBV7-9 to TRBJ1-1; 9 bases match TRBD1. Germline values: CDR1 SEHNR, CDR2 FQNEAQ (reference sequence). The CDR3 consists of 18 residues. Trimming removed 0 bases from V and 4 bases from J; junction bases left unmatched: 12. The CDR3 region is CASSLAPYMGQGCTEAFF. The CDR3 bases are TGTGCCAGCAGCTTAGCGCCTTATATGGGACAGGGCTGCACTGAAGCTTTCTTT.

The genes are TRBV29-1 and TRBJ1-1; TRBD1 matches at 7 bases. This CDR3 has 15 amino acids. CDR1 is SQVTM and CDR2 is ANQGSEA in the germline V gene. V was clipped by 0 bases and J by 1 base; unmatched bases: 5. CDR3 amino acids: CSVEEKGAGNTEAFF. The CDR3 DNA sequence: TGCAGCGTTGAAGAAAAGGGGGCAGGGAACACTGAAGCTTTCTTT.

This chain connects TRBV4-1 to TRBJ2-1; 7 nucleotides agree with TRBD2. In germline, CDR1 is MGHRA, CDR2 YSYEKL. With 1 base clipped from V and 3 bases from J, the junction kept 6 bases outside the gene matches. The CDR3 runs 16 residues. The CDR3 sequence is CASSQGEGGGYNEQFF. The CDR3 DNA reads as TGCGCCAGCAGCCAAGGGGAGGGTGGGGGCTACAATGAGCAGTTCTTC.